This T cell receptor (beta chain) was identified in a study of T-cell memory formation after mild COVID-19 (dated by TCRdb to about 2021). About the study as a whole: TCR sequence clusters from the two donors were found to be largely donor specific. The cohort comprised two young, previously healthy adult volunteers, one female and one male. T-cell clones expanding and contracting after mild COVID-19 in a couple of donors were tracked by longitudinal TCRalpha and TCRbeta repertoire sequencing.

Ficoll-Paque density gradient centrifugation was used to isolate PBMCs. Data came from an Illumina NovaSeq 6000. Using 5'RACE with constant-segment primers, TCRalpha and TCRbeta cDNA libraries were constructed, with sample barcodes and unique molecular identifiers added in the process. Trizol reagent was used to extract RNA from every sample. Libraries were amplified in two PCR steps, with a second sample barcode and Illumina TruSeq adapters added in the second step. The libraries were sequenced on an Illumina NovaSeq using 2 x 150 bp paired-end reads. The study's processing was this. Reads were demultiplexed and collapsed into UMI-guided consensus sequences with migec v1.2.7. With mixcr v2.1.11, UMI consensuses were aligned to TRA and TRB V and J templates and assembled into clonotypes. Expanded or contracted clonotypes were those called significant by both edgeR and NoisET, with noise models trained on biological replicates. For edgeR calls, a false discovery rate-adjusted p below 0.01 and a log2 fold-change threshold of 1 were applied. As an exploratory analysis of dynamics, max-normalized trajectories of the 1000 most abundant clonotypes were examined with PCA combined with hierarchical clustering. Separately sequenced CD4+ and CD8+ repertoires were used to assign the CD4 or CD8 phenotype of responding clones. TCRdb reran the public reads through fastp at Q25 and MiXCR, keeping productive beta chains. Each record represents a unique CDR3 protein, reported with the most common genes and DNA among its rows. TCRdb, rather than the study authors, made the V and J calls. The sample table lists about 400,000 distinct CDR3 sequences, 13% to 15% of them with a count of one. Together, the top ten hold 22% of the sample.

This clonotype has only a few counts. Its antigen is still unknown. Nothing much larger sits one base from this clone, and base qualities are not available. From the cysteine through the phenylalanine, the CDR3 covers 15 amino acids. Of the read, only the CDR3 DNA is kept; its 45 bases are in frame from base 1. V is cut by 3 bases and J by 4 bases, and the space between the germline ends is 15 bases. Via the germline V gene (reference sequence), CDR1 is LNHDA and CDR2 SQIVND. Results the study describes overall, beyond this receptor: The detection of some responding clones in pre-infection memory suggests that pre-existing cross-reactive memory T cells joined the SARS-CoV-2 response. Contracting CD4+ clones turned up mainly in the CM and EM memory subsets, whereas EMRA was where CD8+ clones were enriched. The second-wave clones that peaked on day 37 were not confirmed to be SARS-CoV-2 specific. From day 15 to 85, contracting clones showed balanced CD4/CD8 phenotypes, whereas a second wave of clones that expanded from day 15 to 37 leaned towards CD4+. The study covered only a couple of mild cases, and larger cohorts including severe cases with pre-infection samples were considered necessary.

This receptor was taken from a man between 18 and 35 years old who had mild COVID-19 (a few samples of this study predate the infection). The sample titles of this study are shuffled in the database, so cell type and time point are left out; the donor was told from shared clones. The V and J genes are TRBV19 and TRBJ2-5, and TRBD2 may be the D gene, going by 5 matching bases. Sequencing was done on a sample of PBMCs or a T cell subset sorted from them (not recorded which). The DNA reads TGTGCCAGTAGTATGTCCGGACTTCGAGGAGAGACCCAGTACTTC. Its translation reads: CASSMSGLRGETQYF. With the rest looked up from the reference TRBV19 and TRBJ2-5 genes rather than sequenced, the full variable domain is DGGITQSPKYLFRKEGQNVTLSCEQNLNHDAMYWYRQDPGQGLRLIYYSQIVNDFQKGDIAEGYSVSREKKESFPLTVTSAQKNPTAFYLCASSMSGLRGETQYFGPGTRLLVL.